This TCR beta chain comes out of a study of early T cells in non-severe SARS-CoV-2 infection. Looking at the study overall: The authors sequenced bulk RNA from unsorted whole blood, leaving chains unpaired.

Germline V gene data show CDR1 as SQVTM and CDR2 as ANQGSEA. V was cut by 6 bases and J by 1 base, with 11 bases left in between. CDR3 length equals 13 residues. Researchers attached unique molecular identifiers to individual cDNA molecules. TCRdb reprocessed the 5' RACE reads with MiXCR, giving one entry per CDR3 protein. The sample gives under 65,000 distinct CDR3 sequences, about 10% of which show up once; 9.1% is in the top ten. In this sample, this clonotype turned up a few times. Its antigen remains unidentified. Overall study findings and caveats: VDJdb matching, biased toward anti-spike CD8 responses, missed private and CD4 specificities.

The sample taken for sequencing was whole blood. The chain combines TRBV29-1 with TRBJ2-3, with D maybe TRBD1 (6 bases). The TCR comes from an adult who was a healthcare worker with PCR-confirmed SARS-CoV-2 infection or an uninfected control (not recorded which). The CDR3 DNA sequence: TGCAGCGTGGGACAAACCCGCACAGATACGCAGTATTTT. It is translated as CSVGQTRTDTQYF.